What follows are 3 T cell receptor beta chains derived from one specimen sequenced in a study of T cells in Graves' hyperthyroidism and ophthalmopathy (dated by TCRdb to the late 2010s). Library creation used multiplex PCR. Sequenced using an Illumina HiSeq 2000. The TCR beta CDR3 regions were amplified from RNA transcripts. The TCR CDR3 was subjected to a first round of RT-PCR using the HTBI primer set and the Qiagen OneStep RT-PCR kit. TCRdb passed the public sequencing reads through fastp at Q25 and MiXCR, retaining productive beta sequences. Each entry is one CDR3 protein sequence, shown with its most common DNA and genes. For this sample there are hundreds of thousands of distinct CDR3 sequences; around 38% appear just once. The ten most abundant clones make up around 9.3% of the sample. The sample was blood. These receptors were collected from a man aged 18 to 35 with Graves' hyperthyroidism.

The sample holds a few counts of this clonotype. This rearrangement joins TRBV2 to TRBJ1-4; D is unresolved. Germline assignment: CDR1 SNHLY and CDR2 FYNNEI. Deletions cut 5 bases from V and 8 bases from J, with 15 bases between. The CDR3 consists of 14 residues. The DNA for the CDR3 is TGTGCCAGCAGTCCCGGGCATGAAGGGGAAAAACTGTTTTTT. It specifies CASSPGHEGEKLFF.

The V gene is TRBV5-1, the J gene TRBJ2-5; D gene ambiguous. CDR1 and CDR2 (germline): SGHRS, YFSETQ. V lost 0 bases to trimming and J lost 3 bases, with 15 bases between them. There are 16 residues in the CDR3. For the CDR3, the DNA is TGCGCCAGCAGCTTGGCATTCAACGGCGGCGAAGAGACCCAGTACTTC. It specifies CASSLAFNGGEETQYF.

To note about this clonotype: With a much larger clone just one base away, this may be a read error. The gene calls are TRBV14 and TRBJ1-2; D uncertain. The ends were cut back, 4 bases at V and 4 bases at J, with 19 bases in the middle. CDR1 and CDR2 from the germline V gene are SGHDN and FVKESK. The CDR3 sequence is 16 residues long. The DNA for the CDR3 is TGTGCCAGCAGCCCAGCGTCATTTCGGGATTCCTATGGCTACACCTTC. Protein sequence: CASSPASFRDSYGYTF.